This T cell receptor beta chain was recorded in a study of CD8 T cells in Susac syndrome (dated 2019 in TCRdb). Describing the broader study: Whether CD8+ T cell activation and differentiation in Susac syndrome was antigen driven was tested using repertoire sequencing. CD8+ T cell repertoire clonality was compared between more than ten healthy donors, approximately 14 Susac syndrome patients and fewer than 19 multiple sclerosis patients.

Remarks on this clonotype: Its antigen remains unidentified. Per-base qualities were not stored, and no clone one base away is much larger.

RNA was extracted using the RNeasy kit, and roughly 0.45 to 1 ug of the RNA was reverse transcribed with random hexamers. TCR beta CDR3 regions were amplified with the immunoSEQ multiplex PCR assay covering 54 Vbeta and 13 Jbeta segments. PCR amplification bias was corrected by using a synthetic template baseline for primer optimization and computational correction. The authors' analysis ran thus. Reads were annotated to V, D and J genes per IMGT and analyzed with immunoSEQ Analyzer, keeping only productive sequences. Clonality was computed as one minus Shannon entropy normalized by log2 of the number of productive unique sequences. For each patient and control, public and private clones were evaluated among the 100 most prevalent clones. Clones were defined as Susac-specific when absent from the healthy and MS cohorts, from 1,000 to 1,100 published viral clones and from other ImmuneACCESS disease sequences. TCRdb passed the public sequencing reads through fastp at Q25 and MiXCR, retaining productive beta sequences. CDR3 protein duplicates are merged, each entry listing the most common genes and DNA. None of the V and J calls come from the authors' own analysis; TCRdb made them. The table for this sample lists about 300,000 distinct CDR3 sequences; roughly 85% of them were counted only once. The ten largest clones add up to 0.21% of the sample.

Peripheral blood CD8+ and CD4+ T cells from healthy donors, Susac syndrome patients and multiple sclerosis patients were profiled using high-throughput TCR beta sequencing. Multiple sclerosis controls were treatment-naive patients with stable or active relapsing-remitting disease fulfilling revised McDonald criteria. Bulk CD8+ and CD4+ T cells were purified by magnetic negative isolation, whereas CD8+ TEMRA cells were enriched by FACS. Blood was collected in EDTA tubes and processed within 24 hours, with PBMCs isolated through density gradient centrifugation. PBMCs destined for TCR sequencing were cryopreserved in liquid nitrogen and later thawed in a 37 °C water bath. A purity of at least 90% was achieved for sorted or isolated CD4+, CD8+ and CD8+ TEMRA cells. What the authors observed across the whole study: The study acknowledged that relatively few individuals were included in the TCR sequencing and HLA analysis.

Measured from the cysteine to the phenylalanine, the CDR3 is 15 residues long. Of all the DNA, just the CDR3 is kept, 45 bases in frame from base 1. The germline V gene sets CDR1 to MDHEN and CDR2 to SYDVKM. Trimming removed 5 bases from V and 4 bases from J, leaving 17 bases between the germline ends. Recombination linked TRBV28 to TRBJ1-2; the D gene cannot be named for sure. Sequenced sample: CD8+ T cells from PBMCs. This receptor was identified in a human donor with multiple sclerosis. The CDR3 is CASSPPGRTLYGYTF. The DNA sequence is as follows: TGTGCCAGCAGTCCACCCGGGAGGACGCTCTATGGCTACACCTTC.